These 27 T cell receptor beta chains came from one sample sequenced in a study of molecular identifiers for immune sequencing clone quantification. TCRdb processed the PCR reads anew with MiXCR; each CDR3 protein has one entry. The data show tens of thousands of distinct CDR3 sequences, with 15% to 20% seen just once and approximately 1.5% held by the top ten. Sample: naive CD8+ T cells from blood, with Jurkat cell RNA spiked in. Subset: FACS-sorted CD8+CD4-CCR7+CD45RA+ naive T cells. The receptors shown here come from a human donor in good health. Some libraries in this study had Jurkat cell RNA spiked in.

This clonotype came up many times. The chain carries TRBV6-5 and TRBJ2-2; 10 bases agree with TRBD1. In germline, CDR1 is MNHEY, CDR2 SVGAGI. The CDR3 sequence is 16 residues long. Germline trimming cut 5 bases from V and 1 base from J; bases unmatched to any gene: 4. Written as DNA, the CDR3 is TGTGCCAGCAGTCCCCGGGACAGGGGGAACACCGGGGAGCTGTTTTTT. Its translation: CASSPRDRGNTGELFF.

In its sample, this clonotype was seen many times. The rearrangement links TRBV25-1 to TRBJ2-5, with D perhaps matching TRBD1 (6 bases). CDR1 and CDR2 (germline): MGHDK, SYGVNS. This CDR3 is built from 15 residues. V lost 5 bases, J lost 0 bases, and 13 bases lay in between. The CDR3 nucleotides read TGTGCCAGCAGTAACTCCGGGACATACCAAGAGACCCAGTACTTC. It is translated as CASSNSGTYQETQYF.

At least ten counts were recorded for this clonotype. This chain links TRBV29-1 with TRBJ1-1, with D perhaps matching TRBD1 (5 bases). The germline CDR1 and CDR2 sequences are SQVTM and ANQGSEA. This CDR3 is built from 12 residues. V was pared by 5 bases and J by 4 bases, with 11 bases between. The DNA for the CDR3 is TGCAGCGTTTATCAGGGTGGCACTGAAGCTTTCTTT. It encodes CSVYQGGTEAFF. The whole variable domain, filled in from reference TRBV29-1 and TRBJ1-1, reads SAVISQKPSRDICQRGTSLTIQCQVDSQVTMMFWYRQQPGQSLTLIATANQGSEATYESGFVIDKFPISRPNLTFSTLTVSNMSPEDSSIYLCSVYQGGTEAFFGQGTRLTVV.

Of note for this clonotype: The CDR3 carries no conserved terminal phenylalanine or tryptophan, so it likely arises from a read error. The chain is built from TRBV12-3 or TRBV12-4 and TRBJ2-1; D is tentatively TRBD1 or TRBD2 (5 bases each). This CDR3 comprises 14 residues. Between the trimmed V and J ends, which lost 7 bases and 5 bases, there was a span of 15 bases. CDR3 nucleotides: TGTGCCAGCACAGATTCGGGGCCCCACAATGAGCAGTTCTCC. It specifies CASTDSGPHNEQFS.

In regard to this clonotype: A much more abundant neighbour one base away suggests this may be a read error. This CDR3 is missing its conserved last phenylalanine or tryptophan, likely due to a read error. This chain joins TRBV10-2 and TRBJ2-7; D is ambiguous. Trimming pared 3 bases from V and 2 bases from J, leaving 2 bases between. The germline V gene encodes CDR1 WSHSY and CDR2 SAAADI. The CDR3 is 11 residues long. This chain's CDR3 is CASSDTYEQYL. The CDR3 nucleotides are TGCGCCAGCAGTGACACCTACGAGCAGTACTTA.

The chain employs TRBV15 and TRBJ1-3, with D maybe TRBD1 (5 bases). The CDR3 spans 13 residues. The germline V gene has CDR1 LNHNV and CDR2 YYDKDF (reference sequence). Trimming left V 5 bases short and J 0 bases short, with 5 bases between. CDR3 residues: CATSGGSGNTIYF. The CDR3 DNA sequence: TGTGCCACCAGCGGGGGCTCTGGAAACACCATATATTTT. Full variable domain (outside the CDR3, taken from reference TRBV15 and TRBJ1-3): DAMVIQNPRYQVTQFGKPVTLSCSQTLNHNVMYWYQQKSSQAPKLLFHYYDKDFNNEADTPDNFQSRRPNTSFCFLDIRSPGLGDTAMYLCATSGGSGNTIYFGEGSWLTVV.

On this clonotype: One junction end disagrees with the germline gene, perhaps due to a read error. The chain carries TRBV28 and TRBJ1-6; 9 positions match TRBD1. The CDR3 has 16 amino acids. Germline V lookup: CDR1 MDHEN, CDR2 SYDVKM. CDR3 amino acids: CASSLTLGTGSSPLLF. DNA for the CDR3: TGTGCCAGCAGTTTAACATTGGGGACAGGGAGTTCACCCCTCCTCTTT.

This clonotype was counted between two and nine times. The CDR3 spells CASGLGYEQYF. DNA of the CDR3: TGTGCCAGTGGACTAGGCTACGAGCAGTACTTC. The chain joins TRBV19 to TRBJ2-7, with TRBD2 matching 7 bases. The CDR3 sequence is 11 residues long. Germline assignment: CDR1 LNHDA and CDR2 SQIVND (reference sequence). The trim removed 8 bases at V and 3 bases at J, leaving 1 base unmatched.

This clonotype was recorded at least ten times. J is TRBJ1-1 and V is TRBV7-2; D is ambiguous. The V end was cut by 2 bases, the J end by 3 bases, with 10 bases between. The CDR3 runs 14 residues. CDR1 is SGHTA and CDR2 is FQGNSA in the germline V gene. In DNA, the CDR3 is TGTGCCAGCAGCTTATCGGCCACATACACTGAAGCTTTCTTT. Amino acids: CASSLSATYTEAFF.

This clonotype was seen more than once but under ten times. The CDR3 DNA reads TGTGCCAGCAGTTCCAAGTCTTTCTTT. This encodes CASSSKSFF. The chain employs TRBV6-5 and TRBJ1-1; D is unclear. The ends were cut back, 4 bases at V and 12 bases at J, with 6 bases in the middle. Per germline, CDR1 MNHEY and CDR2 SVGAGI. CDR3 length: 9 amino acids.

This clonotype occurred many times. V usage is TRBV29-1 and J usage is TRBJ2-2; D might be TRBD2 (5 bases). The ends were cut back, 1 base at V and 6 bases at J, with 12 bases in the middle. Germline V gene data show CDR1 as SQVTM and CDR2 as ANQGSEA. The length of the CDR3 is 14 residues. CDR3 nucleotide sequence: TGCAGCGTTGAAGCAGGCAGGAGGTCCGGGGAGCTGTTTTTT. Its protein is CSVEAGRRSGELFF.

The chain joins TRBV6-1 to TRBJ2-3; 10 bases are shared with TRBD2. This CDR3 comprises 16 residues. The germline V gene encodes CDR1 MNHNS and CDR2 SASEGT. V shed 6 bases, J shed 4 bases, and the junction held 10 bases outside the gene matches. CDR3 nucleotide sequence: TGTGCCAGCAGCGAATATAGCGGGAGGTCGGCAGATACGCAGTATTTT. It translates to CASSEYSGRSADTQYF.

This clonotype was seen at least ten times. The rearrangement uses TRBV20-1 and TRBJ1-1; the D gene is possibly TRBD1 (6 bases). This CDR3 has 11 residues. The germline CDR1 and CDR2 sequences are DFQATT and SNEGSKA (reference sequence). The V end lost 6 bases, the J end lost 3 bases, and 8 bases lay between the germline ends. The CDR3, as DNA: TGCAGTGCAAGACAGGACACTGAAGCTTTCTTT. Its translation is CSARQDTEAFF.

The V and J genes are TRBV28 and TRBJ2-7; perhaps TRBD1 as D (6 bases). CDR3 length equals 14 residues. CDR1 is MDHEN and CDR2 is SYDVKM in the germline V gene. The germline V and J ends were trimmed by 4 bases and 3 bases, with 13 bases remaining between them. CDR3 nucleotides: TGTGCCAGCAGTTACGTATGGGACAACTACGAGCAGTACTTC. Protein sequence: CASSYVWDNYEQYF.

The chain has TRBV12-3 or TRBV12-4 and TRBJ1-1, with D possibly matching TRBD1 (6 bases). The CDR3 covers 17 residues. V lost 6 bases, J lost 0 bases, and 20 bases lay in between. The CDR3 region has the DNA TGTGCCAGCAGCCCAAATACGTGGGGGCTCATGAACACTGAAGCTTTCTTT. Amino acid sequence: CASSPNTWGLMNTEAFF.

The genes are TRBV24-1 and TRBJ1-1; D may be TRBD1 (6 bases). V lost 3 bases, J lost 1 base, and 11 bases lay in between. The CDR3 is made up of 15 amino acids. Per the germline V gene, CDR1 is KGHDR and CDR2 is SFDVKD. CDR3 bases: TGTGCCACCAGTGATAACCGACAGGAGAACACTGAAGCTTTCTTT. This sequence encodes CATSDNRQENTEAFF.

This clonotype was counted at least ten times. J is TRBJ2-5 and V is TRBV6-5; 9 bases are shared with TRBD2. The V gene end was trimmed by 0 bases and the J gene end by 4 bases; junction bases not matched to a gene: 6. This CDR3 region has 16 residues. Per the germline V gene, CDR1 is MNHEY and CDR2 is SVGAGI. Here the CDR3 reads CASSYSGTSWLETQYF. In DNA, the CDR3 is TGTGCCAGCAGTTACTCCGGGACTAGCTGGTTAGAGACCCAGTACTTC.

This clonotype came up many times. The V gene is TRBV6-4, the J gene TRBJ2-7, with TRBD1 as a possible D gene (6 bases). This CDR3 has 13 amino acids. CDR1 is MRHNA and CDR2 is SNTAGT in the germline V gene. V was cut by 8 bases and J by 2 bases, with 13 bases left in between. The CDR3 reads CASCRGPTYEQYF. As DNA, the CDR3 is TGTGCCAGCTGCAGGGGCCCGACCTACGAGCAGTACTTC.

About this clonotype: This may be a read error, as it is one base from a much larger clone. The chain links TRBV4-1 to TRBJ2-1; tentative D call: TRBD2 (6 bases). The CDR3 extends over 16 amino acids. CDR1 and CDR2 from the germline V gene are MGHRA and YSYEKL. CDR3 loop: CASSQYRDSTYNEQLF. CDR3 DNA: TGCGCCAGCAGCCAATACCGGGACTCGACATACAATGAGCAGCTCTTC.

This clonotype was recorded at least ten times. The V and J genes are TRBV20-1 and TRBJ2-7; 13 bases line up with TRBD2. The CDR3 contains 15 residues. The germline gives CDR1 DFQATT, CDR2 SNEGSKA (reference sequence). With V trimmed by 3 bases and J by 9 bases, 11 bases remained unmatched. CDR3 residues: CSASLLAGGAQGQYF. The CDR3 nucleotides read TGCAGTGCTAGTCTACTAGCGGGAGGGGCCCAAGGGCAGTACTTC.

With respect to this clonotype: A read error is possible here, since a much larger clone lies one base away. As DNA, the CDR3 is TGTGCCAGCAGCCAAGATTCAGGGGGCTACTCCTACACCTTC. Amino acids: CASSQDSGGYSYTF. The chain recombines TRBV14 with TRBJ1-2, with 8 bases aligning to TRBD1. Trimming cost V 0 bases and J 10 bases; bases outside gene matches: 7. The CDR3 runs 14 residues. The germline V gene encodes CDR1 SGHDN and CDR2 FVKESK.

This clonotype has a count of ten or more. This sequence joins TRBV19 and TRBJ2-1; D remains unclear. Looked up from germline, CDR1 is LNHDA and CDR2 is SQIVND (reference sequence). CDR3 length: 14 amino acids. The V gene lost 4 bases and the J gene lost 3 bases, with 10 bases spanning the gap. CDR3 in DNA: TGTGCCAGTAGTACGGCAGTCGTCTACAATGAGCAGTTCTTC. Amino acid sequence: CASSTAVVYNEQFF.

This clonotype was seen many times. V and J are TRBV20-1 and TRBJ1-1; maybe TRBD1 (5 bases). Between the trimmed V and J ends, which lost 6 bases and 0 bases, there was a span of 8 bases. Germline values: CDR1 DFQATT, CDR2 SNEGSKA (reference sequence). The CDR3 contains 12 residues. The CDR3 nucleotides read TGCAGTGCGGGGACTCTGAACACTGAAGCTTTCTTT. Amino acids: CSAGTLNTEAFF.

This clonotype was detected ten times or more. This chain links TRBV9 with TRBJ2-3; D is uncertain. Per the germline V gene, CDR1 is SGDLS and CDR2 is YYNGEE. V shed 1 base and J shed 3 bases, with 3 bases lying between them. The CDR3 has 12 residues. The CDR3 sequence: CASSVQTDTQYF. The CDR3 nucleotides are TGTGCCAGCAGCGTACAGACAGATACGCAGTATTTT.

As to this clonotype: This could be a read error, since a much larger clone is one nucleotide away. The J gene is TRBJ1-1, the V gene TRBV20-1; D call uncertain. V gave up 4 bases and J gave up 0 bases, with 9 bases separating them. The CDR3 length is 13 residues. In germline, CDR1 is DFQATT, CDR2 SNEGSKA (reference sequence). Here the CDR3 reads CSAKTRLNTEAFF. The CDR3 DNA sequence: TGCAGTGCTAAGACAAGGCTGAACACTGAAGCTTTCTTT.

This clonotype came up many times. The V gene is TRBV2, the J gene TRBJ1-5; D is unresolved. Germline V gives CDR1 SNHLY, CDR2 FYNNEI. Trimming cost V 2 bases and J 4 bases, with 3 bases left between them. The CDR3 runs 12 residues. The CDR3 region has the DNA TGTGCCAGCAGTGAATGGAATCAGCCCCAGCATTTT. It is translated as CASSEWNQPQHF.

This clonotype showed up many times. The V call is TRBV7-3, the J call TRBJ1-3, with D tentatively TRBD1 (5 bases). Trimming took off 3 bases at V and 2 bases at J, with 14 bases between the two ends. CDR1 and CDR2 (germline): SGHTA, FQGTGA. The CDR3 consists of 16 residues. In DNA form, the CDR3 reads TGTGCCAGCAGCTTGGCGCCAGGGTCCCCTGGAAACACCATATATTTT. Amino acids: CASSLAPGSPGNTIYF.